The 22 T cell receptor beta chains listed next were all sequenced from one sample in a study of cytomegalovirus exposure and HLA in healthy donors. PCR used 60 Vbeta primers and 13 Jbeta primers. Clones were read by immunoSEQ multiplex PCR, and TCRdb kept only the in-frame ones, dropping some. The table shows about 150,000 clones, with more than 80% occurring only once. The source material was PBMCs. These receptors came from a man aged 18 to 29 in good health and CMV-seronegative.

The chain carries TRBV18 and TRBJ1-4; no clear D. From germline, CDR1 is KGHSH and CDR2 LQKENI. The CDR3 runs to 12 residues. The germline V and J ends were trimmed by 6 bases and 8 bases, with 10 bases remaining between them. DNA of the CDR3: TGTGCCAGCTCGAGAGGGCCAGAAAAACTGTTTTTT. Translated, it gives CASSRGPEKLFF.

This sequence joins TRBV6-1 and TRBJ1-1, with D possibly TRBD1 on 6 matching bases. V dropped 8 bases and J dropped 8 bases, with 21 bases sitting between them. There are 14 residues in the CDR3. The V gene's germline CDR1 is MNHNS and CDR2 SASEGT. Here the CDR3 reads CASGTGTFESEAFF. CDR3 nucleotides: TGTGCCAGCGGGACCGGGACATTTGAAAGCGAAGCTTTCTTT.

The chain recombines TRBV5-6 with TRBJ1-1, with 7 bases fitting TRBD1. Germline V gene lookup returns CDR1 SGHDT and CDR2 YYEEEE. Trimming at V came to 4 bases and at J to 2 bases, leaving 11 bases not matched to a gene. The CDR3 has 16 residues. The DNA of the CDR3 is TGTGCCAGCAGCGAATCGACAGGGAACTTAAACACTGAAGCTTTCTTT. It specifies CASSESTGNLNTEAFF.

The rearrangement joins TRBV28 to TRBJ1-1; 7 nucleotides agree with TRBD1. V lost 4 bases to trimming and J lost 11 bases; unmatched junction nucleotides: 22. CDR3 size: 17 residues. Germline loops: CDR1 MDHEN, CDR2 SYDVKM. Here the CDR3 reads CASSSQPRDRDEREAFF. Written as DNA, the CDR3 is TGTGCCAGCAGTTCCCAACCCCGGGACAGAGACGAAAGAGAGGCTTTCTTT.

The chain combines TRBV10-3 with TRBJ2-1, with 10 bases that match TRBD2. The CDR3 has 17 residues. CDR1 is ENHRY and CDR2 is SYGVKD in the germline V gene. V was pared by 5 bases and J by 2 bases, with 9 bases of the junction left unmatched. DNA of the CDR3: TGTGCCATCAGTCGCAGCTTTAGCGGGGGGACCTACAATGAGCAGTTCTTC. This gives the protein CAISRSFSGGTYNEQFF.

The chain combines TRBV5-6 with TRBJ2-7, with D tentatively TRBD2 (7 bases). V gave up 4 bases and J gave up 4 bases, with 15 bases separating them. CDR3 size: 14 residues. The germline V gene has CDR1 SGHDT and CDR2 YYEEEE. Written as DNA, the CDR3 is TGTGCCAGCAGCAGGGGGGGGGCGCGATACGAGCAGTACTTC. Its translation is CASSRGGARYEQYF. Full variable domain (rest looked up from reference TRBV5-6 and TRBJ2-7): DAGVTQSPTHLIKTRGQQVTLRCSPKSGHDTVSWYQQALGQGPQFIFQYYEEEERQRGNFPDRFSGHQFPNYSSELNVNALLLGDSALYLCASSRGGARYEQYFGPGTRLTVT.

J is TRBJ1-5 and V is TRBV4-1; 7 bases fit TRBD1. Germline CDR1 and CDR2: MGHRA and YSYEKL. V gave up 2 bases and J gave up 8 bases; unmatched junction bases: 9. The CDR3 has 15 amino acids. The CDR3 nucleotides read TGCGCCAGCAGCCAAAGGGGGGACAGTATCGAGCCCCAGCATTTT. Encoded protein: CASSQRGDSIEPQHF.

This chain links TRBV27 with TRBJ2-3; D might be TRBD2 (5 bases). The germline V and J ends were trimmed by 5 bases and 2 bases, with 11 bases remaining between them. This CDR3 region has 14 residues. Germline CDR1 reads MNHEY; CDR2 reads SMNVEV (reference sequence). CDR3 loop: CASSPRAFTDTQYF. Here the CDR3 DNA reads TGTGCCAGCAGTCCGAGGGCCTTCACAGATACGCAGTATTTT.

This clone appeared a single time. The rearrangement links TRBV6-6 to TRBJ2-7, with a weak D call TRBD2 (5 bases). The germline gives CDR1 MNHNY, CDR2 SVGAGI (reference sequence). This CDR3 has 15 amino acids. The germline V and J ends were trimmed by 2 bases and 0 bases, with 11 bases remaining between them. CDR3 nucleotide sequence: TGTGCCAGCAGTTACGAGTGGAGGAGCTCCTACGAGCAGTACTTC. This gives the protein CASSYEWRSSYEQYF.

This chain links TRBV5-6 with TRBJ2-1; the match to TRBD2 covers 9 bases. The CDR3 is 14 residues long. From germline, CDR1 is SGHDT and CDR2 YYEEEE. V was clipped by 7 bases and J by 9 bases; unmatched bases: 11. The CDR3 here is CASSGTSTAGEQFF. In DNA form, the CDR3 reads TGTGCCAGCTCCGGGACTAGCACGGCGGGTGAGCAGTTCTTC.

The CDR3 nucleotides read TGTGCCAGCAGCTTAAGTGCATCGGGGGCGAACACCGGGGAGCTGTTTTTT. It encodes CASSLSASGANTGELFF. J is TRBJ2-2 and V is TRBV7-3, with D possibly matching TRBD2 (6 bases). V gave up 1 base and J gave up 0 bases, with 12 bases separating them. The V gene's germline CDR1 is SGHTA and CDR2 FQGTGA. This CDR3 is 17 amino acids long.

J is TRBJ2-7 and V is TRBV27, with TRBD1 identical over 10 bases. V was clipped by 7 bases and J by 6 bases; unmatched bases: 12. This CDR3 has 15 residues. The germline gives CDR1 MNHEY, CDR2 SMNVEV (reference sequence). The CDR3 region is CASNRAGTGVIEQYF. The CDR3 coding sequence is TGTGCCAGCAATCGGGCAGGGACAGGGGTCATCGAGCAGTACTTC.

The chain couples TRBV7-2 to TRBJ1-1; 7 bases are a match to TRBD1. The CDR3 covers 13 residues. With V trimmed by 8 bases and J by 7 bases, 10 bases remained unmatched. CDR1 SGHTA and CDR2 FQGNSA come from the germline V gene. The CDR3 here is CASGIKGQHEAFF. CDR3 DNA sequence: TGTGCCAGCGGTATAAAGGGACAGCATGAAGCTTTCTTT.

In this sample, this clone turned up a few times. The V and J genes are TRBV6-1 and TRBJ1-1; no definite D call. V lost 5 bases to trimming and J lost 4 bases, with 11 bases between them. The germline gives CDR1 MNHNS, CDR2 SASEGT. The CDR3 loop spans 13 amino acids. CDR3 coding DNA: TGTGCCAGCAGTCCTCGAGGGAGCACTGAAGCTTTCTTT. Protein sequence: CASSPRGSTEAFF.

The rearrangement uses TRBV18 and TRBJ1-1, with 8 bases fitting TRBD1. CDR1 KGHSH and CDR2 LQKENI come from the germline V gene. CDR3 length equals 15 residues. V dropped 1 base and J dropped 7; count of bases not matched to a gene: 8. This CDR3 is CASSPLRGQAHEAFF. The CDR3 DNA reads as TGTGCCAGCTCACCACTTCGGGGACAGGCCCATGAAGCTTTCTTT.

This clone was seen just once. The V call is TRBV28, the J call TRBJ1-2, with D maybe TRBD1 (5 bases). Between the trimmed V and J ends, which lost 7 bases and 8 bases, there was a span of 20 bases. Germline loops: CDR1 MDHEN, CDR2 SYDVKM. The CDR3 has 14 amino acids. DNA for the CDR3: TGTGCCAGCATCCAGGGTCAGGGCACCGGGGGCTACACCTTC. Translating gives CASIQGQGTGGYTF.

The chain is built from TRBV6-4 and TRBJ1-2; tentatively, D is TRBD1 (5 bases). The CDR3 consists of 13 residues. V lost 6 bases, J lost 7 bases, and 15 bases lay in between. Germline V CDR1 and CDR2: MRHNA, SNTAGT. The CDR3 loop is CASRDSGARGYTF. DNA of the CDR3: TGTGCCAGCAGGGATTCTGGGGCGCGTGGCTACACCTTC.

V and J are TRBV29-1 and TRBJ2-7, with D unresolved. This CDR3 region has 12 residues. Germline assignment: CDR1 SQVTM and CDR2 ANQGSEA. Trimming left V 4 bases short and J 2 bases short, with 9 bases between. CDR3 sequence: CSVVDLTYEQYF. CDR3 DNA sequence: TGCAGCGTTGTAGACCTAACCTACGAGCAGTACTTC.

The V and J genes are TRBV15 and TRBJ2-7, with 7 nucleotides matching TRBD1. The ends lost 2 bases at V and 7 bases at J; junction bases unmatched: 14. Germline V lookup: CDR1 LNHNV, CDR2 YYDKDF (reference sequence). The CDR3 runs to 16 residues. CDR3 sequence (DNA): TGTGCCACCAGCAGACAGACCGGGACAGCCTCTGATGAGCAGTACTTC. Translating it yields CATSRQTGTASDEQYF.

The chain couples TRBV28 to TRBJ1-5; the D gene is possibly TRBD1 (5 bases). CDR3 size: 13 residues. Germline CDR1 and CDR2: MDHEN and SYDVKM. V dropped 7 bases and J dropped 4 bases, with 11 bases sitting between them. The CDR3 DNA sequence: TGTGCCAGCACCGTGGGGGGGAATCAGCCCCAGCATTTT. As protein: CASTVGGNQPQHF.

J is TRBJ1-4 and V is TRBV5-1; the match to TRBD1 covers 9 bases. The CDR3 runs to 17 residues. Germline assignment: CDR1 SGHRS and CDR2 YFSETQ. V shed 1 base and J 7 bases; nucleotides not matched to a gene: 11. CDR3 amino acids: CASSLTGQGLSSEKLFF. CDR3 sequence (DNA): TGCGCCAGCAGCTTGACCGGACAGGGGCTATCGAGTGAAAAACTGTTTTTT.

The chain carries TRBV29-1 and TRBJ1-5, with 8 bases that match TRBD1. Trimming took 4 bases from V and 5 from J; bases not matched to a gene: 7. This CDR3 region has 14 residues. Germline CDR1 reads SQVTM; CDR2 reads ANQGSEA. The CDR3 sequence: CSVGTGKDYQPQHF. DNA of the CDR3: TGCAGCGTTGGGACAGGGAAAGACTATCAGCCCCAGCATTTT.